This T cell receptor (beta chain) was obtained from a study of identical twins. This clonotype was counted only a few times. Its antigen remains unidentified. V was trimmed by 4 bases and J by 4 bases, leaving 7 bases between them. The CDR3 is 12 amino acids. Per germline, CDR1 MNHNY and CDR2 SVGAGI (reference sequence). Every one of the donors was a healthy Caucasian. Unique molecular identifiers were present on the cDNA, which also gained a universal primer site by template switching. Each CDR3 protein gets one entry after TCRdb re-called the 5' RACE reads with MiXCR. The table lists approximately 890,000 distinct CDR3 sequences, about 12% of them singletons, with 1.5% to 2% in the top ten. General study points: Zero-insertion analyses were open to partial confounding by invariant MAIT and iNKT cells.

This same sample was also taken into another study, of yellow fever vaccine responses in identical twins.

The chain is built from TRBV6-6 and TRBJ1-1, with a possible D match to TRBD1 (5 bases). Source material: PBMCs. This receptor was taken from a woman aged 18-30 years in good health. The CDR3 nucleotides are TGTGCCAGCAGTTTCAGGGCCACTGAAGCTTTCTTT. Translating gives CASSFRATEAFF.